The rows below give T cell receptor beta chains drawn from one sample of a study of T-cell reconstitution after alpha-beta-depleted transplantation in children. MiXCR was run by TCRdb on the PCR reads, yielding one entry per CDR3 protein. The table includes 490,000 or so distinct CDR3 sequences, roughly a tenth detected once. The input for sequencing was PBMCs, taken before TCRalphabeta/CD19-depleted stem cell transplant. The receptor set was obtained from a child aged 2 to 9 with inherited bone marrow failure, due to receive a stem cell transplant. Both conserved end residues are part of each CDR3. A D gene is named only where the DNA matches it firmly. Size is omitted from some rows. Given values are once, few, many or a class for expanded clones.

d_call	v_call	j_call	clone_size	cdr3_aa	cdr3_nt
-	TRBV4-2	TRBJ2-2	many	CASSHSSNTGELFF	TGTGCCAGCAGCCATTCATCGAACACCGGGGAGCTGTTTTTT
TRBD1	TRBV27	TRBJ1-5	many	CASTKTGAYQPQHF	TGTGCCAGCACCAAGACAGGGGCTTATCAGCCCCAGCATTTT
-	TRBV19	TRBJ2-1	many	CASSVLGLTEQFF	TGTGCCAGTAGTGTACTAGGGCTCACTGAGCAGTTCTTC
-	TRBV6-5	TRBJ2-2	few	CASSSMTDTGELFF	TGTGCCAGCAGTTCCATGACAGACACCGGGGAGCTGTTTTTT
-	TRBV7-2	TRBJ2-7	few	CASSLSAGIVYEQYF	TGTGCCAGCAGCTTATCCGCAGGGATAGTCTACGAGCAGTACTTC
-	TRBV5-1	TRBJ2-1	many	CASSFAGQRLTYNEQFF	TGCGCCAGCAGCTTCGCGGGCCAGCGTCTAACCTACAATGAGCAGTTCTTC
TRBD1	TRBV20-1	TRBJ2-7	many	CSARPGTEGYEQYF	TGCAGTGCTAGACCCGGGACAGAAGGCTACGAGCAGTACTTC
-	TRBV7-2	TRBJ2-1	-	CASSLGRPRNEQFF	TGTGCCAGCAGCCTCGGGCGACCCCGCAATGAGCAGTTCTTC
TRBD2	TRBV28	TRBJ2-1	few	CASSLFTGGRGAYNEQFF	TGTGCCAGCAGTTTATTCACTGGCGGGAGAGGAGCCTACAATGAGCAGTTCTTC
-	TRBV20-1	TRBJ2-7	many	CSARPHGPLREQYF	TGCAGTGCTAGACCCCATGGACCCCTACGCGAGCAGTACTTC
-	TRBV20-1	TRBJ1-2	many	CSASRPGDSGYTF	TGCAGTGCTAGTCGGCCAGGGGATAGTGGCTACACCTTC
-	TRBV7-9	TRBJ2-7	few	CASSQVGGTYEQYF	TGTGCCAGCAGCCAAGTTGGAGGGACCTACGAGCAGTACTTC
TRBD2	TRBV20-1	TRBJ2-3	-	CSAGLAQRTDTQYF	TGCAGTGCTGGACTAGCGCAACGCACAGATACGCAGTATTTT
-	TRBV10-3	TRBJ2-2	few	CAIRRGDGTGELFF	TGTGCCATCAGGAGGGGAGATGGCACCGGGGAGCTGTTTTTT
TRBD1	TRBV7-8	TRBJ2-7	many	CASSFRDRINEQYF	TGTGCCAGCAGCTTCCGGGACAGGATCAACGAGCAGTACTTC
-	TRBV4-1	TRBJ2-7	many	CASSGFPSYEQYF	TGCGCCAGCAGCGGGTTCCCCTCCTACGAGCAGTACTTC
TRBD1	TRBV4-3	TRBJ2-7	many	CASSQDHTYRGHEQYF	TGCGCCAGCAGCCAAGATCACACGTACAGGGGTCACGAGCAGTACTTC
TRBD1	TRBV5-1	TRBJ1-1	-	CASSFSLGGANTEAFF	TGCGCCAGCAGCTTTTCATTAGGGGGCGCGAACACTGAAGCTTTCTTT
-	TRBV12-3/TRBV12-4	TRBJ1-5	few	CASSLDVIGQTIRAQHF	TGTGCCAGCAGTTTAGACGTTATAGGGCAGACTATCAGAGCCCAGCATTTT
-	TRBV5-1	TRBJ2-1	few	CASSLAIGNYNEQFF	TGCGCCAGCAGCTTGGCGATCGGCAATTACAATGAGCAGTTCTTC
-	TRBV19	TRBJ1-2	many	CASSISGHGINGYTF	TGTGCCAGTAGTATCTCCGGACACGGGATTAATGGCTACACCTTC
TRBD2	TRBV11-2	TRBJ2-4	few	CASSLPRQASGTGAKNIQYF	TGTGCCAGCAGCTTACCTCGCCAGGCTAGCGGGACGGGAGCCAAAAACATTCAGTACTTC
TRBD1	TRBV11-2	TRBJ2-7	many	CASSLTFGTGGHEQYF	TGTGCCAGCAGCTTAACATTCGGGACAGGGGGCCACGAGCAGTACTTC
TRBD1	TRBV29-1	TRBJ2-2	many	CSVEDPQRGQGARTGELFF	TGCAGCGTTGAAGATCCCCAACGGGGACAGGGGGCGCGGACCGGGGAGCTGTTTTTT
TRBD2	TRBV20-1	TRBJ2-7	many	CSARPASGREYEQYF	TGCAGTGCTAGGCCGGCTAGCGGGAGAGAGTACGAGCAGTACTTC
TRBD1	TRBV7-2	TRBJ1-1	few	CASSLAMDREAFF	TGTGCCAGCAGCTTAGCGATGGACAGGGAAGCTTTCTTT
TRBD2	TRBV5-1	TRBJ2-7	few	CASSLTSGSGDEQYF	TGCGCCAGCAGCTTGACTAGCGGGTCGGGGGATGAGCAGTACTTC
-	TRBV6-2/TRBV6-3	TRBJ2-1	many	CASSYSGWWSQTALSSYNEQFF	TGTGCCAGCAGTTACTCTGGGTGGTGGAGCCAGACGGCCCTAAGCTCCTACAATGAGCAGTTCTTC
-	TRBV7-9	TRBJ2-1	many	CASINALFVSGLNEQFF	TGTGCCAGCATCAATGCCTTGTTTGTCTCGGGGCTCAATGAGCAGTTCTTC
-	TRBV6-5	TRBJ2-3	many	CASSPGLITQYF	TGTGCCAGCAGTCCGGGCCTCATTACGCAGTATTTT
-	TRBV28	TRBJ2-7	many	CASTDTLRTYEQYF	TGTGCCAGCACCGACACACTTCGTACGTACGAGCAGTACTTC
TRBD1	TRBV4-3	TRBJ2-1	many	CASSQEETGTGLYNEQFF	TGCGCCAGCAGCCAAGAGGAGACCGGGACAGGGTTATACAATGAGCAGTTCTTC
TRBD1	TRBV7-2	TRBJ2-2	many	CASSPPRDRGLAGELFF	TGTGCCAGCAGCCCACCCCGGGACAGGGGGCTCGCCGGGGAGCTGTTTTTT
-	TRBV12-3/TRBV12-4	TRBJ2-1	many	CASTPTEFF	TGTGCCAGCACCCCTACAGAGTTCTTC
-	TRBV7-8	TRBJ2-7	many	CASSLAVTSSYEQYF	TGTGCCAGCAGCTTGGCGGTAACCAGCTCCTACGAGCAGTACTTC
-	TRBV9	TRBJ1-6	many	CASSPDGVPDSPLHF	TGTGCCAGCAGCCCCGACGGGGTTCCAGATTCACCCCTCCACTTT
TRBD1	TRBV29-1	TRBJ1-5	-	CSVLGQGRNQPQHF	TGCAGCGTCCTAGGACAGGGGCGAAATCAGCCCCAGCATTTT
-	TRBV29-1	TRBJ2-5	many	CSVEPGDQETQYF	TGCAGCGTTGAACCAGGGGACCAAGAGACCCAGTACTTC
-	TRBV27	TRBJ1-1	-	CASSLMGGATEAFF	TGTGCCAGCAGTTTAATGGGCGGAGCGACTGAAGCTTTCTTT
-	TRBV4-3	TRBJ2-3	many	CASSQETDWGTDTQYF	TGCGCCAGCAGCCAAGAAACGGATTGGGGCACAGATACGCAGTATTTT
-	TRBV6-1	TRBJ2-5	many	CASSDSPRTSETQYF	TGTGCCAGCAGTGATTCCCCGAGGACATCGGAGACCCAGTACTTC
-	TRBV28	TRBJ2-1	many	CASSPVLRERFDEQFF	TGTGCCAGCAGCCCCGTCTTGAGGGAGCGGTTCGATGAGCAGTTCTTC
-	TRBV12-3/TRBV12-4	TRBJ2-7	many	CASSPRTESYEQYF	TGTGCCAGCAGTCCTAGGACGGAGTCCTACGAGCAGTACTTC
-	TRBV18	TRBJ1-2	few	CASSPAGSPYGYTF	TGTGCCAGCTCACCGGCAGGATCCCCGTATGGCTACACCTTC
TRBD1	TRBV18	TRBJ1-2	many	CASSPLLRGLLGYTF	TGTGCCAGCTCACCACTCCTCAGGGGGCTCTTGGGCTACACCTTC
-	TRBV9	TRBJ2-1	few	CASSAPRQSTHTHTVSNEQFF	TGTGCCAGCAGCGCCCCTAGGCAAAGTACCCACACACACACAGTTAGCAATGAGCAGTTCTTC
-	TRBV29-1	TRBJ2-5	many	CSVEMWGSQETQYF	TGCAGCGTTGAGATGTGGGGCAGTCAAGAGACCCAGTACTTC
TRBD1	TRBV7-4	TRBJ1-4	-	CASSAGTEHEKLFF	TGTGCCAGCAGCGCCGGGACAGAACACGAAAAACTGTTTTTT
-	TRBV7-2	TRBJ2-1	-	CASHFGSGMSSYNEQFF	TGTGCCAGTCACTTCGGGTCGGGAATGAGCTCCTACAATGAGCAGTTCTTC
-	TRBV7-2	TRBJ1-2	few	CASSAHSAWTNYGYTF	TGTGCCAGCAGCGCCCATAGCGCCTGGACGAACTATGGCTACACCTTC
-	TRBV12-3/TRBV12-4	TRBJ2-2	many	CASSLRSQYTGELFF	TGTGCCAGCAGTTTAAGATCCCAGTACACCGGGGAGCTGTTTTTT
TRBD1	TRBV27	TRBJ1-2	many	CASSPQGAGYGYTF	TGTGCCAGCAGCCCTCAGGGGGCAGGCTATGGCTACACCTTC
TRBD1	TRBV5-1	TRBJ2-1	-	CASRGRTGIFGEQFF	TGCGCCAGCAGAGGACGGACAGGGATATTCGGTGAGCAGTTCTTC
-	TRBV28	TRBJ2-7	many	CASSFPQLRYEQYF	TGTGCCAGCAGTTTCCCTCAACTGCGATACGAGCAGTACTTC
-	TRBV18	TRBJ2-1	-	CASSSDFSSSYNEQFF	TGTGCCAGCTCGTCGGACTTTTCGAGCTCCTACAATGAGCAGTTCTTC
TRBD1	TRBV15	TRBJ2-3	-	CATSRDGGQGTQYF	TGTGCCACCAGCAGAGATGGGGGACAGGGGACGCAGTATTTT
-	TRBV29-1	TRBJ1-5	many	CSVAHDSNQPQHF	TGCAGCGTTGCTCACGATAGCAATCAGCCCCAGCATTTT
-	TRBV4-3	TRBJ2-7	many	CASSQDPPGGHSYEQYF	TGCGCCAGCAGCCAAGATCCCCCGGGGGGACATTCCTACGAGCAGTACTTC
TRBD2	TRBV27	TRBJ2-3	many	CASSPGTSGPDTQYF	TGTGCCAGCAGTCCCGGGACTAGCGGGCCAGATACGCAGTATTTT
TRBD2	TRBV6-5	TRBJ2-7	many	CASRYGLAGAYEQYF	TGTGCCAGCAGGTACGGACTAGCGGGAGCATACGAGCAGTACTTC